This T cell receptor beta chain was profiled in a study of T cell repertoires in cytomegalovirus infection. About the study: Recently described HLA-C-restricted plus well-studied HLA-B-restricted CMV epitopes were used. Based on public TCR beta signatures, there were indications of CMV infection and of a matching HLA type. The study, taken as a whole, reports: Cumulative frequency of public TCR beta families picked out carriers of CMV plus the relevant HLA. The study found HLA-C-restricted CMV-specific TCR beta clonotypes dominating the ex vivo response.

The CDR3 spans 16 residues. The V gene's germline CDR1 is SNHLY and CDR2 FYNNEI. V was pared by 5 bases and J by 0 bases, with 5 bases of the junction left unmatched. About this clonotype: What it recognizes is unknown.

A single record per CDR3 protein comes from TCRdb applying MiXCR to the reads. Found here are about 920,000 distinct CDR3 sequences, around 31% of them singletons; the top ten hold roughly an eighth. The chain links TRBV2 to TRBJ2-7, with 12 nucleotides matching TRBD2. The source material was cultured CD8+ T cells from PBMCs, sampled from culture after CMV antigen stimulation. The source of this sequence is a human donor in good health (CMV status not recorded). Some clones in this sample may be carry-over from other donors' samples. Here the CDR3 reads CASSTSLAGGSYEQYV. CDR3 DNA sequence: TGTGCCAGCAGTACCTCACTAGCGGGGGGCTCCTACGAGCAGTACGTC.